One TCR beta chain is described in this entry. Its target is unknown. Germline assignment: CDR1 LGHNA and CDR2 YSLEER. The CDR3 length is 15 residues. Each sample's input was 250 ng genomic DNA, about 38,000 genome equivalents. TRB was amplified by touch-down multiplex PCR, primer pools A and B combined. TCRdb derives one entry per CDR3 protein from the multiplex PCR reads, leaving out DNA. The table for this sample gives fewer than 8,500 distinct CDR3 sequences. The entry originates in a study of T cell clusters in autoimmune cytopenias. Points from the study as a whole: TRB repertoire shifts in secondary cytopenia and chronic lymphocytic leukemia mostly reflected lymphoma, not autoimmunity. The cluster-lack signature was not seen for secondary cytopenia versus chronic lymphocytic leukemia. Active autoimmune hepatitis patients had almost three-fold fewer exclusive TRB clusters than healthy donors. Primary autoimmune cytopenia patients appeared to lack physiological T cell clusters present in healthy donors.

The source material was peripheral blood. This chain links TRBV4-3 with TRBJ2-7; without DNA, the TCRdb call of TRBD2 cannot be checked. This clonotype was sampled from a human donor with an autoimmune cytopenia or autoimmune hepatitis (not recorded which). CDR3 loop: CASSPAIAGNYEQYF.